Below, one T cell receptor beta chain is given with its context. Germline V gene lookup returns CDR1 SEHNR and CDR2 FQNEAQ (reference sequence). The CDR3 runs to 14 residues. Trimming removed 6 bases from V and 9 bases from J; junction bases left unmatched: 11. This sample is part of a study of sequential checkpoint blockade in melanoma. Profiled with immunoSEQ multiplex PCR; TCRdb holds only in-frame clones, not every one. Of roughly 18,000 clones listed, under 60% are singletons. Treatment specified: randomized to nivolumab then ipilimumab (arm A) or the reverse (arm B). The source material was CD8+ T cells sorted from blood (inferred from file names), sampled from a patient given nivolumab and ipilimumab in sequence. The rearrangement links TRBV7-9 to TRBJ2-1; 7 bases line up with TRBD1. The receptor's source is a human donor with melanoma. The CDR3 nucleotides read TGTGCCAGCAGGGCCGGGACAGTACAGGGTGAGCAGTTCTTC. Its translation: CASRAGTVQGEQFF.